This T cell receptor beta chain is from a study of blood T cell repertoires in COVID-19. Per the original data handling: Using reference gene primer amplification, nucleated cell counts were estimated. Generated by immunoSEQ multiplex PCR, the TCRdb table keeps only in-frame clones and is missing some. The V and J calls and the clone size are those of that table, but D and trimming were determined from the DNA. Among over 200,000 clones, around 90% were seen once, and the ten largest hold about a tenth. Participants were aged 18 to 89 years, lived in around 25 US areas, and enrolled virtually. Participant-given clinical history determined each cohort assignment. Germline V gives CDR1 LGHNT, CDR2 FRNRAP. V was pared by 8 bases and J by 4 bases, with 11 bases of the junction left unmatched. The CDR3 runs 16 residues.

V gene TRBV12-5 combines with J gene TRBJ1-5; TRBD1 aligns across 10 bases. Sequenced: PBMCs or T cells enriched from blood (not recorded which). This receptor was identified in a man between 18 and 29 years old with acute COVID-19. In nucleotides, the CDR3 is TGTGCTAGTCGCCCGGGGACAGGGGACGTGAATCAGCCCCAGCATTTT. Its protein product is CASRPGTGDVNQPQHF.